The 32 T cell receptor beta chains reported below all come from one sample, sequenced in a study of read filtering for tumor transcriptome and immune sequencing. From 300 to 400 ng of RNA, a library with molecular barcoded alpha/delta and beta/gamma adaptors was made. TCRdb independently ran MiXCR on the reads; one entry per CDR3 protein. The table shows about 86,000 distinct CDR3 sequences, with about 12% occurring only once. Sequenced: a population of CD138-negative cells sorted from bone marrow. These receptors all stem from a donor at least 40 years old with multiple myeloma.

This clonotype was observed a few times. A read error may account for a junction end that differs from germline. The chain carries TRBV6-6 and TRBJ1-1; no firm D call. The CDR3 is 14 amino acids. Looked up from germline, CDR1 is MNHNY and CDR2 is SVGAGI (reference sequence). In DNA form, the CDR3 reads TGTACCAGCAGTTACCCTACAGAGAACACTGAAGCTTTCTTT. Its translation: CTSSYPTENTEAFF.

This clonotype was recorded at least ten times. This chain connects TRBV6-2 or TRBV6-3 to TRBJ1-5; 7 positions agree with TRBD1. There are 13 residues in the CDR3. Germline lookup yields CDR1 MNHEY and CDR2 SVGEGT. Trimming at V came to 5 bases and at J to 4 bases, leaving 2 bases not matched to a gene. The CDR3 DNA reads TGTGCCAGCAGTCGGGACAGAAATCAGCCCCAGCATTTT. This sequence encodes CASSRDRNQPQHF.

This clonotype has a count of ten or more. The chain recombines TRBV6-6 with TRBJ2-1, with TRBD2 identical over 12 bases. Germline V gene data show CDR1 as MNHNY and CDR2 as SVGAGI (reference sequence). The length of the CDR3 is 21 residues. With 2 bases clipped from V and 9 bases from J, the junction kept 23 bases outside the gene matches. CDR3 sequence reads: CASSYGQRGGDRTSGTGEQFF. In DNA, the CDR3 is TGTGCCAGCAGTTACGGGCAGCGGGGCGGCGATAGGACTAGCGGGACCGGTGAGCAGTTCTTC.

There are many counts of this clonotype. This chain links TRBV7-9 with TRBJ2-5, with D perhaps being TRBD1 or TRBD2 (5 bases each). V lost 10 bases and J lost 5, with 23 bases in between. Per germline, CDR1 SEHNR and CDR2 FQNEAQ (reference sequence). This CDR3 spans 15 amino acids. CDR3 region: CATTRGAALDETQYF. Written as DNA, the CDR3 is TGTGCCACGACAAGGGGAGCAGCCCTGGACGAGACCCAGTACTTC.

This clonotype was seen many times. The chain recombines TRBV5-1 with TRBJ1-1; D is possibly TRBD1 (5 bases). Germline V gives CDR1 SGHRS, CDR2 YFSETQ. CDR3 length: 15 residues. The ends were cut back, 4 bases at V and 5 bases at J, with 18 bases in the middle. The CDR3 region is CASSDGRGPGTEAFF. In DNA form, the CDR3 reads TGCGCCAGCAGCGATGGGAGAGGGCCAGGGACTGAAGCTTTCTTT.

This clonotype was seen at least ten times. The chain uses TRBV3-1 and TRBJ2-3; D not certain. Per germline, CDR1 LGHDT and CDR2 YNNKEL (reference sequence). V gave up 0 bases and J gave up 4 bases, with 14 bases separating them. This CDR3 region has 16 residues. The CDR3 DNA is TGTGCCAGCAGCCAAGATATGGCCCCCGGAGCAGATACGCAGTATTTT. Translation gives CASSQDMAPGADTQYF.

As concerns this clonotype: This sequence may be a read error, since a much larger clone differs from it by one base. The chain uses TRBV19 and TRBJ2-5, with TRBD1 as a possible D gene (5 bases). The CDR3 sequence is 13 residues long. Germline-derived CDR1 and CDR2 are LNHDA and SQIVND (reference sequence). The V gene lost 6 bases and the J gene lost 7 bases, with 15 bases spanning the gap. CDR3 coding DNA: TGTGCCAGTAGCTGGAAGGTTACAGGGACCCAGTACTTC. Translated, it gives CASSWKVTGTQYF.

Concerning this clonotype itself: A single base separates this from a much larger clone, so it may be a read error. The chain employs TRBV28 and TRBJ2-3; D gene unclear. Germline V gene lookup returns CDR1 MDHEN and CDR2 SYDVKM. The CDR3 is made up of 15 amino acids. The CDR3: CASSSPPEHTDTRYF. CDR3 DNA sequence: TGTGCCAGCAGTTCTCCACCTGAACACACAGATACGCGGTATTTT.

This clonotype has at least ten counts. This chain links TRBV12-3 or TRBV12-4 with TRBJ2-3; 10 nucleotides match TRBD2. J was trimmed by 4 bases and V by 7 bases; bases with no gene match: 11. The CDR3 totals 16 residues. The CDR3 region has the DNA TGTGCCAGCAACCGAGGTCGGCTAGCGGGAGCAGATACGCAGTATTTT. Its translation: CASNRGRLAGADTQYF.

This clonotype was found many times. The chain links TRBV20-1 to TRBJ2-4; D may be TRBD2 (6 bases). Germline V gives CDR1 DFQATT, CDR2 SNEGSKA (reference sequence). This CDR3 has 13 amino acids. V dropped 8 bases and J dropped 0 bases, with 11 bases sitting between them. CDR3 sequence reads: CSLSGLAKNIQYF. The CDR3 DNA sequence: TGCAGTCTCAGCGGGCTAGCCAAAAACATTCAGTACTTC.

A note on this clonotype: Being one base from a much bigger clone, this may be a read error. The J gene is TRBJ1-4, the V gene TRBV28; D perhaps matches TRBD1 (5 bases). Germline assignment: CDR1 MDHEN and CDR2 SYDVKM. This CDR3 region has 15 residues. The CDR3 spells CASNAGTVTNERLFF. As DNA, the CDR3 is TGTGCCAGCAACGCAGGGACCGTGACTAATGAAAGACTGTTTTTT.

This clonotype has at least ten counts. This rearrangement joins TRBV6-4 to TRBJ2-1; 10 nucleotides match TRBD2. CDR3 length: 14 amino acids. V lost 7 bases to trimming and J lost 5 bases; unmatched junction nucleotides: 5. Germline V CDR1 and CDR2: MRHNA, SNTAGT. CDR3 residues: CASKKAGGNNEQFF. CDR3 sequence (DNA): TGTGCCAGCAAGAAAGCGGGAGGGAACAATGAGCAGTTCTTC.

This clonotype was observed at least ten times. In DNA form, the CDR3 reads TGTGCCAGCAGGCGGACTAGCGGGAGCTACGAGCAGTACTTC. Amino acids: CASRRTSGSYEQYF. The chain employs TRBV28 and TRBJ2-7; 13 positions agree with TRBD2. This CDR3 is built from 14 residues. The germline CDR1 and CDR2 sequences are MDHEN and SYDVKM. With 6 bases clipped from V and 3 bases from J, the junction kept 2 bases outside the gene matches.

This clonotype occurred many times. V gene TRBV30 combines with J gene TRBJ2-7; weak D call: TRBD2 (5 bases). The CDR3 extends over 13 amino acids. Germline CDR1 GTSNPN, CDR2 SVGIG (reference sequence). Trimming took 2 bases from V and 6 from J, leaving 14 bases between them. CDR3 sequence reads: CAWSSDRGGEQYF. The CDR3 coding sequence is TGTGCCTGGAGTTCCGACCGAGGAGGCGAGCAGTACTTC. The variable domain in full, completed from reference TRBV30 and TRBJ2-7, reads SQTIHQWPATLVQPVGSPLSLECTVEGTSNPNLYWYRQAAGRGLQLLFYSVGIGQISSEVPQNLSASRPQDRQFILSSKKLLLSDSGFYLCAWSSDRGGEQYFGPGTRLTVT.

This clonotype was seen at least ten times. The V and J genes are TRBV6-5 and TRBJ1-2; 10 bases align to TRBD1. Germline-derived CDR1 and CDR2 are MNHEY and SVGAGI. The CDR3 runs 14 residues. V was clipped by 5 bases and J by 7 bases; unmatched bases: 7. CDR3 nucleotides: TGTGCCAGCAGTCCCAGGGACAGGGGACGTGGCTACACCTTC. Its translation is CASSPRDRGRGYTF.

At least ten counts were recorded for this clonotype. This chain uses TRBV27 with TRBJ1-6; the D is unclear. V was cut by 5 bases and J by 8 bases, with 13 bases left in between. CDR3 length: 14 amino acids. Germline V gene lookup returns CDR1 MNHEY and CDR2 SMNVEV (reference sequence). DNA for the CDR3: TGTGCCAGCAGTCAGACGGGAGGCGATTCACCCCTCCACTTT. As protein: CASSQTGGDSPLHF.

The chain joins TRBV11-2 to TRBJ2-3, with D unclear. CDR1 is SGHAT, CDR2 FQNNGV, per germline. CDR3 size: 14 residues. V was cut by 2 bases and J by 0 bases, with 6 bases left in between. CDR3 protein: CASSLRPSTDTQYF. CDR3 nucleotide sequence: TGTGCCAGCAGCTTAAGGCCCAGCACAGATACGCAGTATTTT.

This clonotype has a count of ten or more. The rearrangement links TRBV20-1 to TRBJ2-7; weak D call: TRBD2 (6 bases). Germline CDR1 DFQATT, CDR2 SNEGSKA (reference sequence). The length of the CDR3 is 14 residues. V lost 3 bases to trimming and J lost 2 bases, with 14 bases between them. As DNA, the CDR3 is TGCAGTGCTAGGGTTGGAGGGGCGGCCTACGAGCAGTACTTC. Translating gives CSARVGGAAYEQYF.

The sample holds many counts of this clonotype. The genes are TRBV12-3 or TRBV12-4 and TRBJ2-7; 9 bases agree with TRBD2. This CDR3 region has 13 residues. V shed 10 bases, J shed 5 bases, and the junction held 9 bases outside the gene matches. CDR3 sequence (DNA): TGTGCCACCCGCGGGGGGGCTGCCCACGAGCAGTACTTC. This sequence encodes CATRGGAAHEQYF.

This clonotype was seen repeatedly, ten times or more. The V gene is TRBV15, the J gene TRBJ2-5, with D possibly being TRBD1 (5 bases). CDR3 length: 15 residues. Trimming took 0 bases from V and 5 from J, leaving 13 bases between them. Germline V gives CDR1 LNHNV, CDR2 YYDKDF (reference sequence). The DNA for the CDR3 is TGTGCCACCAGCAGAGACCAGGGTAGTCAGGAGACCCAGTACTTC. Its translation is CATSRDQGSQETQYF. Full variable domain (missing parts from reference TRBV15 and TRBJ2-5): DAMVIQNPRYQVTQFGKPVTLSCSQTLNHNVMYWYQQKSSQAPKLLFHYYDKDFNNEADTPDNFQSRRPNTSFCFLDIRSPGLGDTAMYLCATSRDQGSQETQYFGPGTRLLVL.

This clonotype was counted only a few times. This chain connects TRBV20-1 to TRBJ2-7, with D possibly matching TRBD1 (6 bases). Per the germline V gene, CDR1 is DFQATT and CDR2 is SNEGSKA (reference sequence). Between the trimmed V and J ends, which lost 6 bases and 4 bases, there was a span of 10 bases. This CDR3 region has 11 residues. The CDR3 nucleotides are TGCAGTGCCCTACAGGGTTACGAGCAGTACTTC. It encodes CSALQGYEQYF.

J is TRBJ2-1 and V is TRBV29-1; D possibly corresponds to TRBD2 (6 bases). Trimming removed 3 bases from V and 12 bases from J, with 21 bases in between. Germline CDR1 and CDR2: SQVTM and ANQGSEA. The length of the CDR3 is 14 residues. CDR3 nucleotide sequence: TGCAGCGTTGATAGGGAGGCCTCCTACAAGGGGCAGTTCTTC. Translation: CSVDREASYKGQFF.

The chain couples TRBV5-1 to TRBJ2-2; perhaps TRBD2 as D (6 bases). The germline gives CDR1 SGHRS, CDR2 YFSETQ. The CDR3 contains 13 residues. Deletions cut 7 bases from V and 7 bases from J, with 14 bases between. CDR3 nucleotide sequence: TGCGCCAGCCGGCGGGGAGATGGCGGGGAGCTGTTTTTT. Translating gives CASRRGDGGELFF.

This clonotype was recorded at least ten times. This sequence joins TRBV20-1 and TRBJ1-5; D remains ambiguous. The CDR3 spans 13 residues. The V end was cut by 7 bases, the J end by 1 base, with 11 bases between. CDR1 and CDR2 from the germline V gene are DFQATT and SNEGSKA (reference sequence). CDR3 nucleotide sequence: TGCAGTGGTAAGGGAGGCAGCAATCAGCCCCAGCATTTT. It codes for CSGKGGSNQPQHF.

This chain connects TRBV5-1 to TRBJ2-7; TRBD1 aligns across 8 bases. Trimming cost V 7 bases and J 0 bases; bases outside gene matches: 6. There are 14 residues in the CDR3. The germline V gene has CDR1 SGHRS and CDR2 YFSETQ. CDR3 sequence reads: CASRGQGFSYEQYF. DNA of the CDR3: TGCGCCAGCCGTGGACAGGGTTTCTCCTACGAGCAGTACTTC.

Many counts were recorded for this clonotype. V and J are TRBV20-1 and TRBJ2-7; TRBD2 aligns across 10 bases. With V trimmed by 5 bases and J by 3 bases, 7 bases remained unmatched. This CDR3 has 14 amino acids. Germline V gene lookup returns CDR1 DFQATT and CDR2 SNEGSKA (reference sequence). The CDR3 reads CSAGRTSGLYEQYF. The CDR3 DNA reads as TGCAGTGCTGGGCGGACTAGCGGACTCTACGAGCAGTACTTC.

This clonotype was seen ten or more times. This chain connects TRBV19 to TRBJ2-7; 13 bases line up with TRBD2. CDR1 and CDR2 from the germline V gene are LNHDA and SQIVND (reference sequence). J was trimmed by 1 base and V by 5 bases; bases with no gene match: 8. This CDR3 has 17 residues. CDR3 sequence (DNA): TGTGCCAGTAGTCCCCGACTAGCGGGAGGTTCATCCTACGAGCAGTACTTC. Protein: CASSPRLAGGSSYEQYF.

This clonotype has a count of ten or more. This rearrangement joins TRBV7-2 to TRBJ1-1; D not resolved. The CDR3 has 11 residues. With 5 bases removed from V and 11 bases from J, the gap between germline ends came to 12 bases. The V gene's germline CDR1 is SGHTA and CDR2 FQGNSA. CDR3 protein: CASSLGPRAFF. The CDR3 DNA reads as TGTGCCAGCAGCCTCGGGCCTCGGGCTTTCTTT.

J is TRBJ1-1 and V is TRBV9; D unresolved. Germline lookup yields CDR1 SGDLS and CDR2 YYNGEE. With 5 bases removed from V and 4 bases from J, the gap between germline ends came to 15 bases. The CDR3 spans 14 residues. This CDR3 reads CASSIEVVSTEAFF. DNA of the CDR3: TGTGCCAGCAGTATAGAGGTCGTGAGCACTGAAGCTTTCTTT.

The V gene is TRBV24-1, the J gene TRBJ2-1; either TRBD1 or TRBD2 may supply D (5 bases each). The CDR3 is 16 residues long. The V end lost 4 bases, the J end lost 10 bases, and 22 bases lay between the germline ends. Germline loops: CDR1 KGHDR, CDR2 SFDVKD. The chain's CDR3 is CATSDRFGGPRNEQFF. The CDR3 nucleotides read TGTGCCACCAGTGACCGTTTTGGGGGACCCAGGAACGAGCAGTTCTTC.

Regarding this clonotype: A much larger clone lies one base from this, so it may be a read error. This CDR3 is CASTSTSAGANEQFF. In DNA form, the CDR3 reads TGCGCCAGCACATCCACGTCGGCGGGAGCCAATGAGCAGTTCTTC. The V and J genes are TRBV5-1 and TRBJ2-1; 7 bases agree with TRBD2. The CDR3 length is 15 residues. Trimming at V came to 6 bases and at J to 6 bases, leaving 12 bases not matched to a gene. The V gene's germline CDR1 is SGHRS and CDR2 YFSETQ. The full variable domain, completed using reference TRBV5-1 and TRBJ2-1, is KAGVTQTPRYLIKTRGQQVTLSCSPISGHRSVSWYQQTPGQGLQFLFEYFSETQRNKGNFPGRFSGRQFSNSRSEMNVSTLELGDSALYLCASTSTSAGANEQFFGPGTRLTVL.

The sample holds many counts of this clonotype. This chain uses TRBV5-1 with TRBJ2-3; D is ambiguous. This CDR3 spans 15 amino acids. Germline V gene lookup returns CDR1 SGHRS and CDR2 YFSETQ. The ends were cut back, 0 bases at V and 0 bases at J, with 8 bases in the middle. CDR3 sequence reads: CASSLGHISTDTQYF. The CDR3 DNA reads as TGCGCCAGCAGCTTGGGACACATCAGCACAGATACGCAGTATTTT.